The 28 T cell receptor beta chains given below trace back to one sample, sequenced in a study of CD8 T cells in cerebrospinal fluid in Alzheimer's disease. TCRdb re-called the 10x single-cell sequencing reads, yielding one record per CDR3 amino acid sequence without DNA. Recorded here are over 1,000 distinct CDR3 sequences; the top ten clones represent about 9.4%. Source material: cerebrospinal fluid. These receptors were taken from a human donor in good health.

By frequency, this clonotype is medium-sized. The chain couples TRBV11-1 to TRBJ2-5; TCRdb's D gene call, TRBD1, goes unchecked for lack of DNA. The CDR3 is 11 residues long. CDR1 and CDR2 from the germline V gene are SGHAT and FQDESV (reference sequence). The CDR3 sequence: CASSPGETQYF. Based on the CDR3 plus reference TRBV11-1 and TRBJ2-5, the full variable domain is EAEVAQSPRYKITEKSQAVAFWCDPISGHATLYWYRQILGQGPELLVQFQDESVVDDSQLPKDRFSAERLKGVDSTLKIQPAELGDSAMYLCASSPGETQYFGPGTRLLVL.

Frequency places this clonotype as medium-sized. CDR3 sequence reads: CSARVSDGFQETQYF. The rearrangement links TRBV20-1 to TRBJ2-5. The CDR3 runs 15 residues. CDR1 and CDR2 (germline): DFQATT, SNEGSKA (reference sequence).

This clonotype is identified as large from frequency. CDR3 residues: CASSLEDSYNEQFF. This sequence joins TRBV5-1 and TRBJ2-1. CDR1 is SGHRS and CDR2 is YFSETQ in the germline V gene. This CDR3 has 14 residues.

This clonotype is classed as large by frequency. The chain couples TRBV7-8 to TRBJ2-2. This CDR3 contains 18 residues. The germline V gene encodes CDR1 SGHVS and CDR2 FQNEAQ. The chain's CDR3 is CASSLETAYSTNTGELFF.

This clonotype counts as large by frequency. The rearrangement links TRBV29-1 to TRBJ1-2; TCRdb picks TRBD1, but there is no DNA to check that call. The CDR3 is made up of 14 amino acids. Germline CDR1 reads SQVTM; CDR2 reads ANQGSEA. CDR3 sequence: CSVQQDSLLYGYTF.

This clonotype is deemed medium-sized by its frequency. V usage is TRBV2 and J usage is TRBJ1-1. CDR3 length equals 14 residues. Germline V gene lookup returns CDR1 SNHLY and CDR2 FYNNEI. The CDR3 reads CASREGQLYSEAFF.

This clonotype counts as medium-sized by frequency. The J gene is TRBJ2-5, the V gene TRBV5-4. Germline CDR1 SGHNT, CDR2 YYREEE (reference sequence). CDR3 length: 17 amino acids. This chain's CDR3 is CASSLAGSGFLQETQYF.

This clonotype is deemed medium-sized by its frequency. The chain recombines TRBV19 with TRBJ1-1. The V gene's germline CDR1 is LNHDA and CDR2 SQIVND (reference sequence). The CDR3 totals 14 residues. This CDR3 reads CASSIFQLNTEAFF.

This clonotype shows up as large by frequency. CDR3 residues: CASSSGGPPIYF. V gene TRBV7-8 combines with J gene TRBJ1-3. Germline V gene lookup returns CDR1 SGHVS and CDR2 FQNEAQ. The CDR3 is 12 amino acids.

By frequency, this clonotype is large. The V and J genes are TRBV4-3 and TRBJ1-1; as DNA is missing, the TRBD1 call by TCRdb cannot be tested. The CDR3 loop spans 17 amino acids. Germline CDR1 reads LGHNA; CDR2 reads YSLEER. The CDR3 sequence is CASSQESQGAFQTEAFF.

This clonotype shows up as large by frequency. The CDR3 protein is CSASGGARGANVLTF. The rearrangement joins TRBV20-1 to TRBJ2-6; TCRdb returns TRBD1, unconfirmable since there is no DNA. Looked up from germline, CDR1 is DFQATT and CDR2 is SNEGSKA (reference sequence). The CDR3 length is 15 residues.

This clonotype ranks as medium-sized in terms of frequency. The chain has TRBV6-5 and TRBJ2-1. There are 18 residues in the CDR3. Germline V gene lookup returns CDR1 MNHEY and CDR2 SVGAGI. The CDR3 spells CASSYSVRSTSSYNEQFF.

According to its frequency, this clonotype is medium-sized. V usage is TRBV27 and J usage is TRBJ1-2; TCRdb's D call, TRBD1, is unchecked because there is no DNA. Germline CDR1 MNHEY, CDR2 SMNVEV (reference sequence). The CDR3 loop spans 14 amino acids. The CDR3 sequence is CASRRDRANYGYTF.

Frequency places this clonotype as large. CDR3 sequence: CASSDSWRTGLRRETQYF. The rearrangement joins TRBV6-1 to TRBJ2-5; TCRdb reports TRBD1, a call that lacks DNA to check it against. The CDR3 runs to 18 residues. Per germline, CDR1 MNHNS and CDR2 SASEGT.

This sequence joins TRBV18 and TRBJ1-1; the TRBD1 assignment by TCRdb is unverifiable without DNA. CDR1 is KGHSH, CDR2 LQKENI, per germline. The CDR3 consists of 14 residues. The CDR3 loop is CASSPSRGETEAFF.

V usage is TRBV24-1 and J usage is TRBJ2-5; the TCRdb call, TRBD2, lacks DNA for checking. The CDR3 runs 13 residues. Germline CDR1 reads KGHDR; CDR2 reads SFDVKD. CDR3 in amino acids: CATSDTRVRTQYF.

This clonotype is identified as medium-sized from frequency. The chain has TRBV5-6 and TRBJ2-7. CDR1 and CDR2 from the germline V gene are SGHDT and YYEEEE. The CDR3 runs to 13 residues. CDR3 amino acids: CASSLGLADEQYF.

This clonotype is deemed medium-sized by its frequency. V and J are TRBV4-1 and TRBJ1-5; absent DNA, TCRdb's TRBD1 call cannot be checked. Germline CDR1 is MGHRA and CDR2 is YSYEKL. This CDR3 has 15 residues. The CDR3 loop is CASSRGQWGNQPQHF.

This chain joins TRBV6-1 and TRBJ1-4; TCRdb gives TRBD1 as the D gene, but with no DNA this cannot be confirmed. The length of the CDR3 is 16 residues. Germline V lookup: CDR1 MNHNS, CDR2 SASEGT. The CDR3 loop reads CASSDLGTGGREKLFF.

The chain is built from TRBV30 and TRBJ2-1; TCRdb proposes TRBD1, but this gene call is untestable without DNA. The CDR3 totals 16 residues. Germline-derived CDR1 and CDR2 are GTSNPN and SVGIG (reference sequence). The CDR3 spells CAWSAIQDRLNNEQFF. The variable domain in full, with the rest retrieved from reference TRBV30 and TRBJ2-1, is SQTIHQWPATLVQPVGSPLSLECTVEGTSNPNLYWYRQAAGRGLQLLFYSVGIGQISSEVPQNLSASRPQDRQFILSSKKLLLSDSGFYLCAWSAIQDRLNNEQFFGPGTRLTVL.

This clonotype ranks as medium-sized in terms of frequency. The chain has TRBV27 and TRBJ2-1; TCRdb selects TRBD1, and the lack of DNA leaves this call unchecked. Germline V CDR1 and CDR2: MNHEY, SMNVEV (reference sequence). This CDR3 is built from 15 residues. CDR3: CATRTLSSSYNEQFF.

This clonotype is called medium-sized (0.01 to 0.1%) based on its frequency. The chain links TRBV6-5 to TRBJ2-3; TCRdb returns TRBD1, unconfirmable since there is no DNA. The germline V gene encodes CDR1 MNHEY and CDR2 SVGAGI. This CDR3 contains 16 residues. The chain's CDR3 is CASSGRDRASTDTQYF.

This clonotype is medium-sized by frequency. The rearrangement links TRBV19 to TRBJ2-7; TCRdb indicates TRBD1, and absent DNA this call remains unverified. CDR1 LNHDA and CDR2 SQIVND come from the germline V gene (reference sequence). This CDR3 has 15 residues. CDR3 amino acids: CASSSDGGRRYEQYF.

Frequency places this clonotype as medium-sized. This sequence joins TRBV9 and TRBJ2-5; as DNA is missing, the TRBD1 call by TCRdb cannot be tested. CDR1 is SGDLS, CDR2 YYNGEE, per germline. The CDR3 totals 13 residues. CDR3 loop: CASSRQGQETQYF.

By frequency, this clonotype is medium-sized (0.01 to 0.1%). The J gene is TRBJ2-5, the V gene TRBV5-6. Germline CDR1 SGHDT, CDR2 YYEEEE. The CDR3 covers 12 residues. The CDR3 sequence is CASSWGQETQYF.

Considering frequency, this clonotype is medium-sized (0.01 to 0.1%). The CDR3 is CASRLAEFTGELFF. The chain carries TRBV6-1 and TRBJ2-2; TCRdb's D gene call, TRBD2, goes unchecked for lack of DNA. There are 14 residues in the CDR3. The germline CDR1 and CDR2 sequences are MNHNS and SASEGT.

According to its frequency, this clonotype is medium-sized. The V call is TRBV12-3 or TRBV12-4, the J call TRBJ1-5; checking the TCRdb D call of TRBD1 is not possible without DNA. The CDR3 extends over 14 amino acids. This CDR3 reads CASSPLGENQPQHF.

This clonotype is deemed medium-sized by its frequency. V usage is TRBV19 and J usage is TRBJ1-1; lacking DNA, the TRBD1 call made by TCRdb goes unchecked. Germline CDR1 is LNHDA and CDR2 is SQIVND (reference sequence). The CDR3 runs 15 residues. CDR3 protein: CASSRGTGAVTEAFF.